This T cell receptor (beta chain) was recovered during a study of T cells in Graves' hyperthyroidism and ophthalmopathy (dated by TCRdb to the late 2010s). For the study in its entirety: Peripheral blood was sampled at the time of initial diagnosis, prior to any treatment. A discovery cohort of fewer than 110 patients, roughly 45 with Graves' ophthalmopathy and about 58 with stable Graves' hyperthyroidism, was used to find distinguishing TCR V-J signatures. An independent validation cohort of under 20 hyperthyroidism patients and approximately 15 patients who later progressed to ophthalmopathy tested prospective prediction of ophthalmopathy. The roughly 91 discovery patients were randomly split 7:3 into training and test sets. In several Graves' hyperthyroidism patients, the study also compared T-cell repertoires from thyroid tissue with T-cell repertoires from blood. After blood sampling, hyperthyroidism patients were treated with methimazole at a starting dose of 30 mg daily, and ophthalmopathy patients were treated with high-dose intravenous methylprednisolone. TCR Vbeta CDR3 sequencing of approximately 140 peripheral blood samples (more than 40 ophthalmopathy, 75 hyperthyroidism and approximately 17 progressor patients) is reported in the paper.

The TCR beta CDR3 regions were amplified from RNA transcripts. A first-round RT-PCR of the TCR CDR3 used the HTBI primer set with the Qiagen OneStep RT-PCR kit. Libraries were constructed in a second round of multiplex PCR, after which size selection and purification were performed. The libraries were sequenced on an Illumina HiSeq2000 using paired-end 100 bp reads. Processing in the source paper ran as follows. Raw data were processed with SOAPnuke, discarding reads with adapters, uncalled bases, mean Phred below 15, or no exact constant-primer or identifier match. High-quality paired reads were merged using COPE v1.2.5, and each unique nucleotide sequence was defined as a clonotype. MiTCR v1.1 was used to align the clonotypes against IMGT TRBV, TRBD and TRBJ reference segments. The analysis was restricted to V-J combinations with a frequency above 0.0001, which together covered around 99% of the repertoires. The TCS score was defined as the ratio of F50 (clonal expansion) to E x V (chaos), calculated using BLOSUM62-based TCRdist between CDR3 peptides within each V-J. Welch's t-statistics and random forest reduced 500 to 550 V-J features to around 14, which were used in a naive Bayes classifier (R e1071). TCRdb passed the public sequencing reads through fastp at Q25 and MiXCR, retaining productive beta sequences. Identical CDR3 proteins give one entry, which carries the most common genes and DNA. It is TCRdb's table, rather than the study itself, that gives the V and J calls and clone size. The sample includes around 520,000 distinct CDR3 sequences, with roughly 15% observed a single time. The ten biggest clones cover around 13% of the sample.

This clonotype showed up many times. Its antigen is still unknown. Base qualities are not recorded, but no much larger clone differs from it by a single base. Broader findings and caveats from the paper: Sample size was not statistically predetermined, and blinding of investigators to group allocation was not performed. Most expanded thyroid clonotypes (frequency above 0.001) were also found in blood, which suggests that blood repertoires may mirror thyroid immune responses. A 13 V-J signature model separated ophthalmopathy from stable hyperthyroidism, with about 90% sensitivity and about 81% specificity in cross-validation and 80%/75% in testing. During validation, the model predicted progression to ophthalmopathy a median of approximately 6 months ahead of onset, with 60% to 71% sensitivity and around 73% specificity.

Graves' hyperthyroidism was defined as stable when no progression to ophthalmopathy occurred over 18 months of follow-up. Hyperthyroidism patients were aged 18 to 65 years and newly diagnosed, with disease duration of less than 2 months. Exclusion was applied to patients with uncontrolled infections, other autoimmune diseases, pregnancy or lactation. Clinical symptoms, serum thyroxine and TRAb, thyroid ultrasound, and orbital computed tomography formed the basis for the diagnoses. PBMCs were isolated from 7.5 to 10 ml of fresh peripheral blood by Ficoll-Paque density gradient centrifugation. Total RNA was extracted using Trizol reagent, and RNA quality was assessed on an Agilent 2100 Bioanalyzer. Specimen: blood. This TCR was sampled from a woman between 35 and 50 years old with Graves' hyperthyroidism.

The nucleotides are TGTGCCAGCAGCCCAGCAGCAGGGTGGACTGAAGCTTTCTTT. Its coded protein is CASSPAAGWTEAFF. Recombination linked TRBV11-2 to TRBJ1-1; TRBD1 might be the D gene, on 5 matching bases. Looking up the germline V gene yields CDR1 SGHAT and CDR2 FQNNGV. V is pared back by 5 bases and J by 5 bases, with 15 bases lying between the germline termini. From its cysteine to its phenylalanine, the CDR3 spans 14 amino acids. Of all the DNA, just the CDR3 is kept, 42 bases in frame from base 1.